This TCR beta chain was captured in a study of blood T cell repertoires in COVID-19. The overall study: The origin of the acute and convalescent COVID-19 samples was the United States, Italy and Spain. T cells, B-cell-depleted T cells, or PBMCs supplied cDNA or gDNA.

Seattle participants joined during active infection and were tracked over time. Per germline, CDR1 SGHRS and CDR2 YFSETQ. The CDR3 has 15 residues. Trimming cost V 3 bases and J 6 bases, with 15 bases left between them. How the authors handled the data: Estimates of nucleated cell counts were drawn from the amplification of reference gene primers. The data were produced by immunoSEQ multiplex PCR, yet TCRdb's version contains in-frame clones alone and is incomplete. V and J calls and clone size come straight from that table; D and trimming were deduced from the DNA. Counted here are hundreds of thousands of clones, 70% to 90% occurring once; the ten biggest clones make up 3%.

J is TRBJ1-4 and V is TRBV5-1; a weak D match, TRBD1 (5 bases). The sample taken for sequencing was peripheral blood. This sequence originates from a woman in her 30s with COVID-19, enrolled during active disease. The CDR3 loop is CASSYRTPADEKLFF. Written as DNA, the CDR3 is TGCGCCAGCAGCTACAGGACCCCGGCGGATGAAAAACTGTTTTTT.